Listed below are T cell receptor beta chains from one sample, sequenced in a study of OX40 agonist ivuxolimab in advanced cancers. The table came from immunoSEQ multiplex PCR; TCRdb's copy has only in-frame clones and leaves some out. Here the sample spans some 74,000 clones, over 75% being singletons. This material consisted of CD4+ or CD8+ T cells sorted from blood, taken in a trial of the OX40 agonist ivuxolimab. The origin of the receptors is an adult with an advanced solid tumor such as melanoma, head and neck, liver or kidney cancer. Both conserved end residues are part of each CDR3. D genes are given only for firm matches. Size is stated for part of the rows, as once, few or many counts, or as a class when the clone is expanded.

clone size	J gene	CDR3 length	D gene	V gene	CDR3 protein	CDR3 DNA
-	TRBJ2-2	14	-	TRBV7-9	CASSLGESTGELFF	TGTGCCAGCAGCTTAGGGGAGTCTACCGGGGAGCTGTTTTTT
-	TRBJ2-7	17	TRBD2	TRBV28	CASSSLAGGLSSYEQYF	TGTGCCAGCAGTTCGCTAGCGGGGGGTCTAAGCTCCTACGAGCAGTACTTC
few	TRBJ1-5	15	-	TRBV6-5	CASSPQDRNNQPQHF	TGTGCCAGCAGCCCGCAGGACAGAAACAATCAGCCCCAGCATTTT
-	TRBJ2-7	16	-	TRBV19	CASSPTALGASFEQYF	TGTGCCAGTAGTCCGACGGCCCTAGGGGCGTCATTCGAGCAGTACTTC
-	TRBJ2-2	15	TRBD2	TRBV19	CASTRTSGSAGELFF	TGTGCCAGTACCAGGACTAGCGGGAGTGCCGGGGAGCTGTTTTTT
-	TRBJ2-6	18	TRBD1	TRBV5-1	CASSPPRTGGSGANVLTF	TGCGCCAGCAGCCCCCCCAGGACAGGGGGCTCTGGGGCCAACGTCCTGACTTTC
-	TRBJ2-5	14	-	TRBV4-3	CASSQDSGRETQYF	TGCGCCAGCAGCCAAGATTCAGGGCGTGAGACCCAGTACTTC
-	TRBJ1-5	12	-	TRBV28	CASTVGNQPQHF	TGTGCCAGCACCGTCGGTAATCAGCCCCAGCATTTT
-	TRBJ2-5	12	-	TRBV5-4	CASSGDQETQYF	TGTGCCAGCAGCGGGGACCAAGAGACCCAGTACTTC
-	TRBJ2-3	17	TRBD2	TRBV9	CASTLSPTSGSTDTQYF	TGTGCCAGCACCCTCTCCCCTACTAGCGGCTCCACAGATACGCAGTATTTT
-	TRBJ1-6	15	TRBD1	TRBV5-6	CASSFGQANNSPLHF	TGTGCCAGCAGCTTTGGACAGGCTAATAATTCACCCCTCCACTTT
-	TRBJ2-7	17	TRBD1	TRBV28	CASSSSRDRIPLYEQYF	TGTGCCAGCAGTTCAAGCAGGGACAGGATCCCCCTCTACGAGCAGTACTTC
-	TRBJ1-5	13	-	TRBV4-2	CASSLFGNQPQHF	TGTGCCAGCAGCTTGTTCGGCAATCAGCCCCAGCATTTT
-	TRBJ1-1	14	-	TRBV4-3	CASSHEQENTEAFF	TGCGCCAGCAGCCATGAACAGGAGAACACTGAAGCTTTCTTT
-	TRBJ1-2	16	-	TRBV19	CASSFPDGRSSYGYTF	TGTGCCAGTAGTTTTCCGGACGGCAGGAGCTCTTATGGCTACACCTTC
-	TRBJ1-4	16	-	TRBV5-1	CASSLGFAGLDEKLFF	TGCGCCAGCAGCTTGGGGTTCGCAGGGCTGGATGAAAAACTGTTTTTT
-	TRBJ2-2	16	TRBD1	TRBV4-2	CASSQPGTGVTGELFF	TGTGCCAGCAGCCAACCCGGGACAGGGGTAACCGGGGAGCTGTTTTTT
few	TRBJ2-3	17	-	TRBV6-1	CASSEAMRGGSQDTQYF	TGTGCCAGCAGTGAAGCTATGCGGGGAGGCTCACAAGATACGCAGTATTTT
-	TRBJ2-3	16	TRBD2	TRBV4-2	CASSPLAGGPGDTQYF	TGTGCCAGCAGCCCTCTAGCGGGAGGGCCGGGAGATACGCAGTATTTT
-	TRBJ1-2	17	TRBD1	TRBV4-2	CASSQDIGGQGIYGYTF	TGTGCCAGCAGCCAAGATATAGGGGGACAGGGTATCTATGGCTACACCTTC
-	TRBJ2-2	18	-	TRBV21-1	CATARGGLAEFNTGELFF	TGTGCCACGGCAAGGGGTGGACTAGCGGAGTTTAACACCGGGGAGCTGTTTTTT
-	TRBJ1-1	14	-	TRBV9	CASSPGAAGTEAFF	TGTGCCAGCAGCCCGGGGGCGGCCGGGACTGAAGCTTTCTTT
-	TRBJ1-2	17	TRBD1	TRBV7-8	CASSSHGTGRSNYGYTF	TGTGCCAGCAGCTCTCACGGGACAGGGCGAAGTAACTATGGCTACACCTTC
-	TRBJ2-7	13	-	TRBV6-5	CASRRGGSYEQYF	TGTGCCAGCAGAAGGGGGGGCTCCTACGAGCAGTACTTC
-	TRBJ2-2	16	TRBD2	TRBV5-1	CASGYSATSGRGELFF	TGCGCCAGCGGATATTCGGCGACTAGCGGGAGGGGGGAGCTGTTTTTT
-	TRBJ2-5	14	TRBD2	TRBV5-4	CASSSGRSQETQYF	TGTGCCAGCAGCTCCGGGAGGTCACAAGAGACCCAGTACTTC
-	TRBJ1-2	13	TRBD1	TRBV6-5	CASSPRHRGRYTF	TGTGCCAGCAGTCCTAGGCACAGGGGTCGCTACACCTTC
-	TRBJ1-2	13	-	TRBV28	CASKGAANYGYTF	TGTGCCAGCAAAGGGGCCGCTAACTATGGCTACACCTTC
-	TRBJ2-3	16	TRBD2	TRBV7-2	CASSEISGSATDTQYF	TGTGCCAGCAGCGAAATCAGCGGGAGCGCTACAGATACGCAGTATTTT
-	TRBJ1-1	13	-	TRBV10-2	CASSWTSNTEAFF	TGCGCCAGCAGTTGGACATCGAACACTGAAGCTTTCTTT
-	TRBJ1-1	13	-	TRBV6-6	CASRRTENTEAFF	TGTGCCAGCAGACGCACAGAGAACACTGAAGCTTTCTTT
once	TRBJ2-5	13	-	TRBV7-2	CASSIGGVETQYF	TGTGCCAGCAGCATCGGTGGGGTGGAGACCCAGTACTTC
-	TRBJ1-1	14	-	TRBV7-2	CASSSFTMNTEAFF	TGTGCCAGCAGCTCCTTTACCATGAACACTGAAGCTTTCTTT
-	TRBJ2-3	16	TRBD2	TRBV5-1	CASSSSGRGGVDTQYF	TGCGCCAGCAGCTCCAGCGGGAGAGGGGGGGTAGATACGCAGTATTTT
-	TRBJ1-2	13	-	TRBV7-2	CASREAGAAGYTF	TGTGCCAGCAGAGAGGCAGGGGCGGCTGGCTACACCTTC
many	TRBJ1-3	15	-	TRBV9	CASSAMTGSGNTIYF	TGTGCCAGCAGCGCGATGACAGGCTCTGGAAACACCATATATTTT
-	TRBJ2-5	13	-	TRBV4-1	CASSQGGGETQYF	TGCGCCAGCAGCCAAGGGGGCGGTGAGACCCAGTACTTC